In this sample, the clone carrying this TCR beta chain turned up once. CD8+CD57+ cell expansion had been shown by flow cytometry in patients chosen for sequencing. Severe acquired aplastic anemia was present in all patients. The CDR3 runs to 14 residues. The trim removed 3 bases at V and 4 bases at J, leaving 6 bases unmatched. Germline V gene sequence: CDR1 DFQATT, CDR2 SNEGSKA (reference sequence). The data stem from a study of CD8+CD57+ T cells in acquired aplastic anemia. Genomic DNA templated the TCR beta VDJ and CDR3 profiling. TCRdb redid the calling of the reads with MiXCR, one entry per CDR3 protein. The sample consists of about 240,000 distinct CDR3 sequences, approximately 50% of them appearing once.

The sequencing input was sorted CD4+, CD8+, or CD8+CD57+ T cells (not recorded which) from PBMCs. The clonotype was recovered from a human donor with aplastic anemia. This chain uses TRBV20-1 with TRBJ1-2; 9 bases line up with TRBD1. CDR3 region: CSARGTGSSYGYTF. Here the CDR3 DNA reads TGCAGTGCTAGGGGGACAGGGTCGAGCTATGGCTACACCTTC.